Described below is a single TCR beta chain sequence and its context. Original handling: Reference gene primer amplification yielded estimated nucleated cell counts. Profiled with immunoSEQ multiplex PCR; TCRdb holds only in-frame clones, not every one. V and J calls and clone size come straight from that table; D and trimming were deduced from the DNA. The sample gives under 200,000 clones, around 82% of which show up once; approximately 10% is in the top ten. The data belong to a study of blood T cell repertoires in COVID-19. Background on the study: From the United States, Italy and Spain came samples of acute and convalescent COVID-19. In each case, the material was cDNA or gDNA derived from T cells, B-cell-depleted T cells, or PBMCs.

The germline V and J ends were trimmed by 6 bases and 0 bases, with 9 bases remaining between them. From germline, CDR1 is MNHNY and CDR2 SVGAGI (reference sequence). The CDR3 has 14 residues. This TCR came from a man aged 70-80 years with active or convalescent COVID-19. Sequencing used peripheral blood. The chain is built from TRBV6-6 and TRBJ2-1, with D uncertain. In DNA, the CDR3 is TGTGCCAGCAGACCAGATTTCTCCTACAATGAGCAGTTCTTC. This translates into CASRPDFSYNEQFF.